These T cell receptor beta chains were read from a single sample in a study of blood T cell repertoires in COVID-19. This table comes from immunoSEQ multiplex PCR, and its TCRdb copy is limited to in-frame clones, with some not included. This repertoire shows about 370,000 clones, 89% found once; its top ten account for approximately 3%. The sequencing sample was made of peripheral blood. Receptor source: a young woman with COVID-19, enrolled during active disease. Each CDR3 is given with its conserved first and last residue. Fields, in order: V gene, J gene, D gene, clone size, CDR3 protein, CDR3 DNA. A D gene is named only where the DNA matches it firmly. Some rows mark clone size as missing; the rest say once, few, many or name a class of expanded clone.

V: TRBV5-5
J: TRBJ2-1
D: .
size: .
CDR3: CASRNIGGEQGNEQFF
DNA: TGTGCCAGCAGAAATATAGGGGGGGAACAAGGGAATGAGCAGTTCTTC

V: TRBV6-5
J: TRBJ1-2
D: .
size: .
CDR3: CASSYGSQDNYGYTF
DNA: TGTGCCAGCAGTTACGGCTCACAGGATAACTATGGCTACACCTTC

V: TRBV6-4
J: TRBJ2-1
D: .
size: .
CDR3: CASTFPRGLGNEQFF
DNA: TGTGCCAGCACTTTCCCACGAGGGCTCGGAAATGAGCAGTTCTTC

V: TRBV16
J: TRBJ1-2
D: TRBD1
size: few
CDR3: CASSHSGTGPLYGYTF
DNA: TGTGCCAGCAGCCACTCCGGGACAGGGCCTCTCTATGGCTACACCTTC

V: TRBV7-9
J: TRBJ1-4
D: TRBD1
size: .
CDR3: CASSLAQGRGREKLFF
DNA: TGTGCCAGCAGCTTAGCGCAGGGCAGGGGGCGTGAAAAACTGTTTTTT

V: TRBV10-1
J: TRBJ2-2
D: .
size: .
CDR3: CASSTGGRGTGELFF
DNA: TGCGCCAGCAGTACCGGGGGAAGAGGCACCGGGGAGCTGTTTTTT

V: TRBV5-8
J: TRBJ2-3
D: .
size: .
CDR3: CASSLGRTDPTQYF
DNA: TGTGCCAGCAGCCTGGGCCGGACAGACCCTACGCAGTATTTT

V: TRBV13
J: TRBJ2-1
D: .
size: .
CDR3: CASSLGAGEQFF
DNA: TGTGCCAGCAGCCTGGGGGCCGGAGAGCAGTTCTTC

V: TRBV5-5
J: TRBJ2-5
D: .
size: .
CDR3: CASSLRVQGKETQYF
DNA: TGTGCCAGCAGCTTGCGGGTGCAGGGAAAAGAGACCCAGTACTTC

V: TRBV27
J: TRBJ1-4
D: .
size: .
CDR3: CASSPRRGSGEKLFF
DNA: TGTGCCAGCAGTCCCCGTCGGGGGTCAGGGGAAAAACTGTTTTTT

V: TRBV12-3/TRBV12-4
J: TRBJ2-1
D: .
size: .
CDR3: CASSSGLYNEQFF
DNA: TGTGCCAGCAGTTCCGGACTATACAATGAGCAGTTCTTC

V: TRBV19
J: TRBJ1-1
D: .
size: .
CDR3: CASSNGREYTEAFF
DNA: TGTGCCAGTAGTAATGGGAGGGAGTACACTGAAGCTTTCTTT

V: TRBV10-1
J: TRBJ2-1
D: TRBD2
size: few
CDR3: CASSPSGSSYNEQFF
DNA: TGCGCCAGCAGCCCCAGCGGGAGCTCCTACAATGAGCAGTTCTTC

V: TRBV28
J: TRBJ1-2
D: TRBD1
size: once
CDR3: CASSLGTGEGYTF
DNA: TGTGCCAGCAGTTTAGGGACAGGGGAAGGCTACACCTTC

V: TRBV6-5
J: TRBJ2-7
D: .
size: .
CDR3: CASSYSYSYEQYF
DNA: TGTGCCAGCAGTTACAGCTACTCCTACGAGCAGTACTTC

V: TRBV30
J: TRBJ1-5
D: .
size: .
CDR3: CAWSQGQNQPQHF
DNA: TGTGCCTGGAGTCAAGGACAGAATCAGCCCCAGCATTTT

V: TRBV29-1
J: TRBJ2-2
D: TRBD2
size: .
CDR3: CSVADLAGGNTGELFF
DNA: TGCAGCGTTGCGGATCTAGCGGGAGGGAACACCGGGGAGCTGTTTTTT

V: TRBV6-4
J: TRBJ2-2
D: TRBD2
size: many
CDR3: CASSDASGLAGTGELFF
DNA: TGTGCCAGCAGTGACGCCTCCGGACTAGCGGGCACCGGGGAGCTGTTTTTT

V: TRBV11-2
J: TRBJ2-7
D: .
size: .
CDR3: CASRSTGRLYEQYF
DNA: TGTGCCAGCAGGTCGACAGGCCGGCTCTACGAGCAGTACTTC

V: TRBV23-1
J: TRBJ1-5
D: TRBD1
size: .
CDR3: CASSQREQGATYGKPQHF
DNA: TGCGCCAGCAGTCAACGGGAACAGGGGGCAACCTACGGTAAGCCCCAGCATTTT

V: TRBV29-1
J: TRBJ1-1
D: TRBD1
size: .
CDR3: CSGWTGAEAFF
DNA: TGCAGCGGGTGGACAGGAGCTGAAGCTTTCTTT

V: TRBV11-2
J: TRBJ1-1
D: .
size: .
CDR3: CASSTSGNTEAFF
DNA: TGTGCCAGCAGCACGTCAGGGAACACTGAAGCTTTCTTT

V: TRBV27
J: TRBJ2-1
D: .
size: .
CDR3: CASSPPWGDEQFF
DNA: TGTGCCAGCTCCCCGCCTTGGGGCGATGAGCAGTTCTTC

V: TRBV19
J: TRBJ2-1
D: TRBD2
size: .
CDR3: CASSNNRLADEQFF
DNA: TGTGCCAGTAGTAATAATAGGCTAGCGGATGAGCAGTTCTTC

V: TRBV24-1
J: TRBJ2-5
D: .
size: .
CDR3: CATTDRQETQYF
DNA: TGTGCCACCACGGACAGACAAGAGACCCAGTACTTC